These 23 T cell receptor beta chains share one sample of origin, sequenced in a study of cytomegalovirus exposure and HLA in healthy donors. Primers for the PCR totalled 60 Vbeta and 13 Jbeta. Sequencing was performed with immunoSEQ multiplex PCR; in TCRdb, only in-frame clones are kept and a portion is missing. The sample has some 130,000 clones, less than 85% seen once. The specimen was PBMCs. These receptors came from a woman aged 45-65 years in good health and CMV-seropositive.

The chain carries TRBV2 and TRBJ1-4; perhaps TRBD1 as D (6 bases). The CDR3 totals 14 residues. Germline V CDR1 and CDR2: SNHLY, FYNNEI. Trimming shortened V by 4 bases and J by 3 bases, and 9 bases separated the two germline ends. This CDR3 is CASSVQGSNEKLFF. CDR3 bases: TGTGCCAGCAGTGTACAGGGATCTAATGAAAAACTGTTTTTT.

About this clone itself: Other DNA sequences of this sample code for an identical CDR3. The V call is TRBV7-3, the J call TRBJ1-1; 7 nucleotides match TRBD1. The CDR3 is 15 residues long. V lost 4 bases and J lost 4; bases outside the gene matches: 9. The germline V gene has CDR1 SGHTA and CDR2 FQGTGA. CDR3 sequence: CASSSQGQAFTEAFF. DNA of the CDR3: TGTGCCAGCAGCTCCCAAGGACAGGCGTTCACTGAAGCTTTCTTT. The full variable domain, with the rest looked up from reference TRBV7-3 and TRBJ1-1, is GAGVSQTPSNKVTEKGKYVELRCDPISGHTALYWYRQSLGQGPEFLIYFQGTGAADDSGLPNDRFFAVRPEGSVSTLKIQRTERGDSAVYLCASSSQGQAFTEAFFGQGTRLTVV.

This sequence joins TRBV18 and TRBJ2-7; 9 bases match TRBD1. The CDR3 is 15 residues long. Germline loops: CDR1 KGHSH, CDR2 LQKENI. The V segment lost 4 bases and the J segment 3 bases; nucleotides outside the gene matches: 7. The CDR3 spells CASSRTGTGNYEQYF. Written as DNA, the CDR3 is TGTGCCAGCTCACGTACCGGGACAGGGAACTACGAGCAGTACTTC. The full variable domain, its missing parts supplied by reference TRBV18 and TRBJ2-7, is NAGVMQNPRHLVRRRGQEARLRCSPMKGHSHVYWYRQLPEEGLKFMVYLQKENIIDESGMPKERFSAEFPKEGPSILRIQQVVRGDSAAYFCASSRTGTGNYEQYFGPGTRLTVT.

This clone is a singleton in its sample. J is TRBJ1-2 and V is TRBV14; D unclear. V lost 4 bases and J 0 bases, leaving 12 bases between the germline ends. Germline CDR1 is SGHDN and CDR2 is FVKESK. The CDR3 loop spans 15 amino acids. The CDR3 sequence: CASSRSGSSNYGYTF. Here the CDR3 DNA reads TGTGCCAGCAGCCGATCGGGGAGCTCTAACTATGGCTACACCTTC.

This chain links TRBV30 with TRBJ1-5, with TRBD1 matching 7 bases. With 0 bases clipped from V and 7 bases from J, the junction kept 3 bases outside the gene matches. Germline V gene sequence: CDR1 GTSNPN, CDR2 SVGIG (reference sequence). CDR3 size: 13 residues. CDR3 sequence (DNA): TGTGCCTGGAGTGTTGGGACAGAACAGCCCCAGCATTTT. Amino acids: CAWSVGTEQPQHF. Full variable domain (remainder filled in from reference TRBV30 and TRBJ1-5): SQTIHQWPATLVQPVGSPLSLECTVEGTSNPNLYWYRQAAGRGLQLLFYSVGIGQISSEVPQNLSASRPQDRQFILSSKKLLLSDSGFYLCAWSVGTEQPQHFGDGTRLSIL.

The rearrangement joins TRBV4-3 to TRBJ2-5, with TRBD2 identical over 9 bases. The germline V gene has CDR1 LGHNA and CDR2 YSLEER. CDR3 size: 14 residues. V gave up 3 bases and J gave up 5 bases; unmatched junction bases: 4. CDR3 DNA: TGCGCCAGCAGCCATAGCGGGGGAGATGAGACCCAGTACTTC. Residues: CASSHSGGDETQYF.

V and J are TRBV4-2 and TRBJ1-2; no definite D call. The CDR3 consists of 14 residues. The germline CDR1 and CDR2 sequences are LGHNA and YNFKEQ. Between the trimmed V and J ends, which lost 0 bases and 1 base, there was a span of 6 bases. The CDR3 DNA is TGTGCCAGCAGCCAAGATCGGGTTAACTATGGCTACACCTTC. This gives the protein CASSQDRVNYGYTF.

The chain couples TRBV15 to TRBJ1-2; 10 nucleotides agree with TRBD1. The ends lost 1 base at V and 13 bases at J; junction bases unmatched: 6. The CDR3 runs 13 residues. The germline V gene has CDR1 LNHNV and CDR2 YYDKDF (reference sequence). The CDR3 region is CATSRGTGGHLTF. The CDR3 region has the DNA TGTGCCACCAGCAGAGGGACAGGGGGTCATCTCACCTTC.

The chain recombines TRBV7-2 with TRBJ1-5; D unclear. Germline CDR1 SGHTA, CDR2 FQGNSA. Trimming took 2 bases from V and 3 from J, leaving 11 bases between them. The CDR3 length is 15 residues. For the CDR3, the DNA is TGTGCCAGCAGCTTATTTGGAGAGGACAATCAGCCCCAGCATTTT. Its protein product is CASSLFGEDNQPQHF.

The chain carries TRBV6-5 and TRBJ1-3; TRBD1 is a possible D gene (6 bases). The CDR3 consists of 15 residues. Deletions cut 3 bases from V and 1 base from J, with 10 bases between. The germline V gene has CDR1 MNHEY and CDR2 SVGAGI. CDR3 protein: CASSYLGASGNTIYF. The CDR3 DNA sequence: TGTGCCAGCAGTTATTTGGGGGCATCTGGAAACACCATATATTTT.

This sequence joins TRBV4-2 and TRBJ1-5, with 8 nucleotides matching TRBD1. The J segment lost 5 bases and the V segment lost 0 bases, leaving 6 bases of the junction unmatched. The CDR3 totals 16 residues. Germline assignment: CDR1 LGHNA and CDR2 YNFKEQ. The CDR3 spells CASSQDRGRKDQPQHF. CDR3 bases: TGTGCCAGCAGCCAAGACAGGGGGCGGAAAGATCAGCCCCAGCATTTT.

The chain couples TRBV18 to TRBJ1-5; 9 positions agree with TRBD1. V lost 6 bases, J lost 3 bases, and 6 bases stayed unmatched. Germline V gene data show CDR1 as KGHSH and CDR2 as LQKENI. The CDR3 has 15 residues. The CDR3 spells CASSEGQGNNQPQHF. The CDR3 bases are TGTGCCAGCTCGGAGGGACAGGGAAACAATCAGCCCCAGCATTTT.

The V gene is TRBV5-1, the J gene TRBJ2-1, with D hard to call. In germline, CDR1 is SGHRS, CDR2 YFSETQ. The CDR3 runs to 12 residues. Trimming left V 4 bases short and J 7 bases short, with 9 bases between. CDR3: CASSQLRNEQFF. In DNA, the CDR3 is TGCGCCAGCAGCCAGTTGAGGAATGAGCAGTTCTTC.

The chain combines TRBV27 with TRBJ2-5; TRBD1 matches 7 bases. CDR3 length: 16 amino acids. CDR1 is MNHEY and CDR2 is SMNVEV in the germline V gene (reference sequence). Trimming took 2 bases from V and 2 from J; bases not matched to a gene: 8. CDR3 sequence (DNA): TGTGCCAGCAGTTTAAATCCAGGGGGTTTTCAAGAGACCCAGTACTTC. This sequence encodes CASSLNPGGFQETQYF.

The chain has TRBV18 and TRBJ2-2; TRBD1 is a possible D gene (6 bases). Germline loops: CDR1 KGHSH, CDR2 LQKENI. V was pared by 4 bases and J by 3 bases, with 9 bases between. There are 14 residues in the CDR3. CDR3 loop: CASSRGQDTGELFF. CDR3 bases: TGTGCCAGCTCACGGGGGCAGGACACCGGGGAGCTGTTTTTT.

In DNA form, the CDR3 reads TGTGCCTGGAACTCCTCCCTAGGTTCACCCCTCCACTTT. As protein: CAWNSSLGSPLHF. The gene calls are TRBV30 and TRBJ1-6; D remains ambiguous. CDR3 length: 13 residues. The V end was cut by 4 bases, the J end by 9 bases, with 13 bases between. Germline V gene data show CDR1 as GTSNPN and CDR2 as SVGIG (reference sequence).

This chain uses TRBV11-3 with TRBJ1-1; D ambiguous. This CDR3 is 14 amino acids long. Germline V gene lookup returns CDR1 SGHNT and CDR2 YENEEA. V dropped 2 bases and J dropped 2 bases, with 9 bases sitting between them. The DNA for the CDR3 is TGTGCCAGCAGCTTAAGAGGGCTAAACACTGAAGCTTTCTTT. Protein sequence: CASSLRGLNTEAFF.

V gene TRBV2 combines with J gene TRBJ1-2; 8 bases are a match to TRBD1. Trimming took 7 bases from V and 8 from J; bases not matched to a gene: 9. The CDR3 totals 13 residues. Germline V lookup: CDR1 SNHLY, CDR2 FYNNEI. This CDR3 is CASNIQGARGYTF. CDR3 nucleotides: TGTGCCAGCAACATTCAGGGGGCGCGGGGCTACACCTTC.

With respect to this clone: Mismatch with germline at one junction end may stem from a read error. The chain combines TRBV6-1 with TRBJ2-3; 8 bases are shared with TRBD1. Germline CDR1 reads MNHNS; CDR2 reads SASEGT. This CDR3 has 14 residues. The CDR3 loop reads CASGDRGSSDTQYF. The CDR3 DNA reads TGTGCCAGCGGTGACAGGGGTAGTTCAGATACGCAGTATTTT.

The J gene is TRBJ2-1, the V gene TRBV18; 10 positions agree with TRBD2. In germline, CDR1 is KGHSH, CDR2 LQKENI. There are 16 residues in the CDR3. V gave up 3 bases and J gave up 3 bases; unmatched junction bases: 5. The CDR3 reads CASSPALAGVYNEQFF. The CDR3 nucleotides are TGTGCCAGCTCACCGGCTCTAGCGGGGGTCTACAATGAGCAGTTCTTC.

The J gene is TRBJ2-7, the V gene TRBV5-4; maybe TRBD2 (5 bases). The germline V gene encodes CDR1 SGHNT and CDR2 YYREEE (reference sequence). CDR3 length equals 16 residues. Trimming took 2 bases from V and 2 from J, leaving 17 bases between them. CDR3 in amino acids: CASSLLSVTATYEQYF. CDR3 DNA: TGTGCCAGCAGCTTACTTAGCGTCACAGCCACCTACGAGCAGTACTTC. Based on the CDR3 plus reference TRBV5-4 and TRBJ2-7, the full variable domain is ETGVTQSPTHLIKTRGQQVTLRCSSQSGHNTVSWYQQALGQGPQFIFQYYREEENGRGNFPPRFSGLQFPNYSSELNVNALELDDSALYLCASSLLSVTATYEQYFGPGTRLTVT.

The chain carries TRBV4-1 and TRBJ2-6; D ambiguous. The CDR3 runs 16 residues. Trimming left V 0 bases short and J 0 bases short, with 6 bases between. Germline assignment: CDR1 MGHRA and CDR2 YSYEKL. CDR3 DNA: TGCGCCAGCAGCCAAGATCCGGTCTCTGGGGCCAACGTCCTGACTTTC. Its protein product is CASSQDPVSGANVLTF.

The gene calls are TRBV5-1 and TRBJ2-5; 7 nucleotides agree with TRBD2. Per the germline V gene, CDR1 is SGHRS and CDR2 is YFSETQ. V gave up 4 bases and J gave up 1 base; unmatched junction bases: 4. The CDR3 contains 14 residues. The CDR3 loop reads CASSRGEAQETQYF. CDR3 DNA: TGCGCCAGCAGCCGGGGGGAAGCCCAAGAGACCCAGTACTTC.